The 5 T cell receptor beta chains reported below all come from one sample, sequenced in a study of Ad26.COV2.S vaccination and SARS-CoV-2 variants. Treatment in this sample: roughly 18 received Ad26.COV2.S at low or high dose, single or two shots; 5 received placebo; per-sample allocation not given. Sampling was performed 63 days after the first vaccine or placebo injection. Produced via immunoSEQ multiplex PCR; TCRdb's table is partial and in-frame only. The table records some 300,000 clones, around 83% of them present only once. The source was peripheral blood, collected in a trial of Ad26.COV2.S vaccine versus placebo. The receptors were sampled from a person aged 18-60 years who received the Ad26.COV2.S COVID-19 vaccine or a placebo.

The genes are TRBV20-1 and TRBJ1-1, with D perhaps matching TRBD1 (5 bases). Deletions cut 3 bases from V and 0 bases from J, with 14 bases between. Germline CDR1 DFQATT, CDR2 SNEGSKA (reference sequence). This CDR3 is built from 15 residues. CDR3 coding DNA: TGCAGTGCTAGTGGGGGGGAACACATGAACACTGAAGCTTTCTTT. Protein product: CSASGGEHMNTEAFF.

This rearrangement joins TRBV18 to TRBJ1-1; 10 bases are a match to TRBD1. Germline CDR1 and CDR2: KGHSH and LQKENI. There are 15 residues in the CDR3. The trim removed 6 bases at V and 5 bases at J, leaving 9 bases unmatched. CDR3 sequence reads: CASSFGGTGVTEAFF. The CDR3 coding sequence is TGTGCCAGCTCGTTCGGGGGGACAGGGGTTACTGAAGCTTTCTTT.

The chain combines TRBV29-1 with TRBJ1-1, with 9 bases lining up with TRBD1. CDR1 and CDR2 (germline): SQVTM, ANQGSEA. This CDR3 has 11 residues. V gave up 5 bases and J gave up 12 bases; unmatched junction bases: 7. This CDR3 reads CSVPGQGRSFF. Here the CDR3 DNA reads TGCAGCGTTCCGGGACAGGGAAGATCTTTCTTT. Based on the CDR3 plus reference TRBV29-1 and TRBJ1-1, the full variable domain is SAVISQKPSRDICQRGTSLTIQCQVDSQVTMMFWYRQQPGQSLTLIATANQGSEATYESGFVIDKFPISRPNLTFSTLTVSNMSPEDSSIYLCSVPGQGRSFFGQGTRLTVV.

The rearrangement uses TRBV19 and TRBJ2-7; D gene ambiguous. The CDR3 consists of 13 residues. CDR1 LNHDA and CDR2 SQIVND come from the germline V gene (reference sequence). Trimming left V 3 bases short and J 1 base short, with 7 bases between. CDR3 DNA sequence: TGTGCCAGTAGTATTCACGGTTCCTACGAGCAGTACTTC. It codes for CASSIHGSYEQYF.

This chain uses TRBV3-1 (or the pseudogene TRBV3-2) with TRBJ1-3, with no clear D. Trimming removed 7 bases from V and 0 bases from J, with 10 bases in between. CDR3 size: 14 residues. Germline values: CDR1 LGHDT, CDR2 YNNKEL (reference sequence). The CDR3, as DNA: TGTGCCAGCATGTTCCGTGACTCTGGAAACACCATATATTTT. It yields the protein CASMFRDSGNTIYF.